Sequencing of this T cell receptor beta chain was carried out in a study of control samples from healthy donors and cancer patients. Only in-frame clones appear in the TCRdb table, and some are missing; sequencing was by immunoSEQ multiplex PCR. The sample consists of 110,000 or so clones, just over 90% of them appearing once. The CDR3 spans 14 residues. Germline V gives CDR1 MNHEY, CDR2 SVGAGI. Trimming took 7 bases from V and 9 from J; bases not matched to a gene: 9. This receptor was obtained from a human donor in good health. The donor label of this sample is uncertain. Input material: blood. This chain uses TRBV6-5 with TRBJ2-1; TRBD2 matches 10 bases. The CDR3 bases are TGTGCCAGCACTAGCGGGGGTCTAGGTGGTGAGCAGTTCTTC. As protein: CASTSGGLGGEQFF.